This is a list of T cell receptor beta chains from one sample in a study of PD-L1 blockade in urothelial cancer. The repertoire was sequenced with immunoSEQ multiplex PCR; TCRdb's copy has only in-frame clones and lacks some. The sample lists 50,000 to 55,000 clones, more than 75% occurring once. Sequencing used PBMCs, obtained around atezolizumab (anti-PD-L1) treatment. The receptors come from a man in his 60s with urothelial cancer. The CDR3 runs from the conserved cysteine through the conserved F or W. D genes are given only for firm matches.

j_call d_call v_call cdr3_aa cdr3_nt
TRBJ2-1 TRBD2 TRBV28 CASTRAGAVHRDNEQFF TGTGCCAGCACCAGAGCGGGAGCCGTCCATAGGGACAATGAGCAGTTCTTC
TRBJ2-3 NA TRBV6-4 CASSDNTGATDTQYF TGTGCCAGCAGTGACAACACAGGAGCCACAGATACGCAGTATTTT
TRBJ2-7 TRBD1 TRBV5-4 CASSTRTGLTYEQYF TGTGCCAGCAGCACCCGGACAGGACTGACCTACGAGCAGTACTTC
TRBJ2-3 NA TRBV21-1 CASRKPGLAGIPCTDTQYF TGTGCCAGCAGGAAACCGGGACTAGCGGGGATCCCTTGCACAGATACGCAGTATTTT
TRBJ2-7 TRBD2 TRBV5-1 CASSRAGGPEEQYF TGCGCCAGCAGTCGGGCGGGAGGGCCGGAAGAGCAGTACTTC
TRBJ1-5 TRBD1 TRBV5-5 CASSDLDRGPYSNQPQHF TGTGCCAGCAGCGATCTGGACAGGGGGCCCTATAGCAATCAGCCCCAGCATTTT
TRBJ1-1 NA TRBV2 CASCLLQKNTEAFF TGTGCCAGCTGCCTCCTACAGAAGAACACTGAAGCTTTCTTT
TRBJ2-5 NA TRBV19 CASSMGGPGRSGETQYF TGTGCCAGTAGTATGGGGGGACCGGGAAGGAGCGGAGAGACCCAGTACTTC
TRBJ2-2 TRBD2 TRBV9 CASSPRGGLADNTGELFF TGTGCCAGCAGCCCTAGGGGCGGACTAGCGGATAACACCGGGGAGCTGTTTTTT
TRBJ1-2 NA TRBV28 CASSLPVYGYTF TGTGCCAGCAGTTTACCGGTCTATGGCTACACCTTC
TRBJ1-4 TRBD1 TRBV25-1 CASGITGVGEKLFF TGTGCCAGCGGGATTACAGGGGTGGGTGAAAAACTGTTTTTT